This T cell receptor (beta chain) comes out of a study of T-cell reconstitution after alpha-beta-depleted transplantation in children. CDR3 length: 15 residues. The trim removed 6 bases at V and 1 base at J, leaving 11 bases unmatched. The germline V gene has CDR1 SQVTM and CDR2 ANQGSEA. Preparing the TCRbeta library involved the use of unique molecular identifiers. TCRdb re-analysed the PCR reads in MiXCR, keeping a single row per CDR3 protein. This table holds about 130,000 distinct CDR3 sequences, 8.5% to 10% found once. In its sample, this clonotype was seen a few times. Its antigen is unknown. Overall study findings and caveats: Counts and diversity of T cells one year after transplant came mostly from newly produced T cells. Where some patients showed high TCRbeta diversity at day 60, it came from recipient T cells and thymic progenitors that had survived. About two months after transplant, alpha-beta T cells reportedly came from several hundred expanded graft clones.

The sequences come from PBMCs, mostly from graft donor cells, collected 180 days after TCRalphabeta/CD19-depleted stem cell transplant. The origin of this receptor is a girl younger than two who had a stem cell transplant for combined immunodeficiency, so the T cells may come from the graft donor. The chain joins TRBV29-1 to TRBJ1-1, with 7 bases matching TRBD1. The CDR3 reads CSVRGQPPPNTEAFF. CDR3 DNA sequence: TGCAGCGTGAGGGGACAGCCACCGCCGAACACTGAAGCTTTCTTT.